A selection of T cell receptor beta chains follows, all from one sample in a study of beta chain features in type 1 diabetes. The protocol was immunoSEQ multiplex PCR, while the TCRdb copy is restricted to in-frame clones and leaves out a portion. The profile covers roughly 300,000 clones, with roughly 8.8% appearing a single time and roughly 1% taken by the ten largest. The sample was central memory CD4+ T cells from blood. The receptor set was obtained from a young man with type 1 diabetes. Both conserved end residues are part of each CDR3. A D gene is named only where the DNA matches it firmly. Clone size is given for some rows only: seen once, a few or many times, or a class if the clone is expanded.

- | TRBJ2-5 | TRBV11-2 | - | TGTGCCAGCGCCAGTCAGGGTCGCGAGACCCAGTACTTC | CASASQGRETQYF
- | TRBJ2-5 | TRBV10-3 | - | TGTGCCATCAGTGAAAATTCCGTGGGGGGAGAGACCCAGTACTTC | CAISENSVGGETQYF
- | TRBJ2-5 | TRBV2 | - | TGTGCCAGCAGTGAACTCCCAGCTTCTCAAGAGACCCAGTACTTC | CASSELPASQETQYF
- | TRBJ1-3 | TRBV6-5 | - | TGTGCCAGCAGTGAAGGGACTGGAAACACCATATATTTT | CASSEGTGNTIYF
- | TRBJ1-5 | TRBV27 | - | TGTGCCAGCAGTTTCGACAGGCATCAGCCCCAGCATTTT | CASSFDRHQPQHF
TRBD1 | TRBJ2-5 | TRBV11-2 | few | TGTGCCAGCAGCTCAAGACAGGGCGGAGGGACCCAGTACTTC | CASSSRQGGGTQYF
- | TRBJ2-5 | TRBV10-1 | few | TGCGCCAGCAGTGAGTCGGACTCCGGAACCCAGTACTTC | CASSESDSGTQYF
- | TRBJ2-6 | TRBV27 | - | TGTGCCAGCAGTTTGACAGGTTCCTCTGGGGCCAACGTCCTGACTTTC | CASSLTGSSGANVLTF
TRBD2 | TRBJ2-2 | TRBV9 | few | TGTGCCAGCAGCGTCAGCGGGGGGGCCGACACCGGGGAGCTGTTTTTT | CASSVSGGADTGELFF
- | TRBJ2-5 | TRBV9 | few | TGTGCCAGCAGCGTAGACGTAGCTATACAGACCCAGTACTTC | CASSVDVAIQTQYF
TRBD1 | TRBJ1-5 | TRBV18 | few | TGTGCCAGCTCAGCCTCAGGGGGACGCCAGCCCCAGCATTTT | CASSASGGRQPQHF
- | TRBJ2-3 | TRBV20-1 | - | TGCAGTGCTAGATTCGCAGATACGCAGTATTTT | CSARFADTQYF
- | TRBJ2-3 | TRBV7-9 | few | TGTGCCAGCAGCTTATCCCCTGACAGTAGCACAGATACGCAGTATTTT | CASSLSPDSSTDTQYF
- | TRBJ1-1 | TRBV9 | - | TGTGCCAGCAGCGTAGATCCCGGGGGCACTGAAGCTTTCTTT | CASSVDPGGTEAFF
TRBD1 | TRBJ2-7 | TRBV7-2 | - | TGTGCCAGCAGCCCCTACAGGGGAACAGGCGAGCAGTACTTC | CASSPYRGTGEQYF
- | TRBJ2-3 | TRBV7-9 | few | TGTGCCAGCAGCCTGAGTCGGGTTACTGATGTATCAGATACGCAGTATTTT | CASSLSRVTDVSDTQYF
TRBD2 | TRBJ2-3 | TRBV5-6 | - | TGTGCCAGCAGCTACCTAGCGGGGGGCAGCACAGATACGCAGTATTTT | CASSYLAGGSTDTQYF
- | TRBJ1-6 | TRBV11-2 | - | TGTGCCAGCAGCTTAGTTGGCCTCTTCGCGGGTTCACCCCTCCACTTT | CASSLVGLFAGSPLHF
- | TRBJ1-2 | TRBV2 | - | TGTGCCAGCAGTGAGCAAGCCTCCGGTCCGGGGGGCTACACCTTC | CASSEQASGPGGYTF
- | TRBJ2-3 | TRBV2 | few | TGTGCCAGCAGTGAAGCGCTCGGGGATACGCAGTATTTT | CASSEALGDTQYF
TRBD2 | TRBJ2-2 | TRBV5-1 | few | TGCGCCAGCAGCGGCCTAGCGGGGGCCTCAACCGGGGAGCTGTTTTTT | CASSGLAGASTGELFF
- | TRBJ2-3 | TRBV7-9 | many | TGTGCCAGCAGCTTCTCAGGGGTCACAGATACGCAGTATTTT | CASSFSGVTDTQYF
- | TRBJ1-2 | TRBV29-1 | few | TGCAGCGTTGAAGATTTAATGCTTGCTGGCTACACCTTC | CSVEDLMLAGYTF